This T cell receptor (beta chain) was recovered during a study of technical replicates of blood from a handful of donors. There are 14 residues in the CDR3. V was cut by 3 bases and J by 2 bases, with 5 bases left in between. CDR1 is SGHNT, CDR2 YENEEA, per germline. Sequencing was performed with immunoSEQ multiplex PCR; in TCRdb, only in-frame clones are kept and a portion is missing. Of tens of thousands of clones in the sample, around 90% were seen once. The clonotype originates from a human donor in good health. The chain links TRBV11-3 to TRBJ2-6; D is unclear. The sequenced material came from T cells isolated from PBMCs. CDR3 amino acids: CASSFRPGANVLTF. The DNA for the CDR3 is TGTGCCAGCAGCTTCCGTCCTGGGGCCAACGTCCTGACTTTC. The variable domain in full, with the rest retrieved from reference TRBV11-3 and TRBJ2-6, is EAGVVQSPRYKIIEKKQPVAFWCNPISGHNTLYWYLQNLGQGPELLIRYENEEAVDDSQLPKDRFSAERLKGVDSTLKIQPAELGDSAVYLCASSFRPGANVLTFGAGSRLTVL.